The 31 T cell receptor beta chains reported below all come from one sample, sequenced in a study of T cell responses to AZD1222 COVID-19 vaccine. Data came from immunoSEQ multiplex PCR; TCRdb stores just in-frame clones and leaves some out. This sample carries over 100,000 clones, about nine tenths of them seen once, and the ten largest clones take roughly 6%. The material was peripheral blood, obtained on day 0 of AZD1222 vaccination. All receptors derive from an adult in good health.

The V call is TRBV19, the J call TRBJ1-1; TRBD1 agrees at 9 bases. This CDR3 comprises 14 residues. J gave up 2 bases and V 6 bases, and 4 bases lay outside the gene matches. Germline V gene lookup returns CDR1 LNHDA and CDR2 SQIVND (reference sequence). This CDR3 reads CASSSGQGNTEAFF. As DNA, the CDR3 is TGTGCCAGTAGCTCGGGACAGGGCAACACTGAAGCTTTCTTT.

The CDR3 reads CAISESNTEAFF. Here the CDR3 DNA reads TGTGCCATCAGTGAGTCAAACACTGAAGCTTTCTTT. The chain has TRBV10-3 and TRBJ1-1; D uncertain. The CDR3 contains 12 residues. Germline-derived CDR1 and CDR2 are ENHRY and SYGVKD. V lost 0 bases and J lost 2, with 1 base in between.

Worth noting for this clone: Other DNA sequences of this sample code for an identical CDR3. This chain connects TRBV6-1 to TRBJ2-1, with 7 bases matching TRBD1. After removal of 3 bases from V and 4 bases from J, the junction contained 6 bases not matched to a gene. The CDR3 totals 15 residues. Germline assignment: CDR1 MNHNS and CDR2 SASEGT. Here the CDR3 DNA reads TGTGCCAGCAGTGATGAACCGGGACAGTACAATGAGCAGTTCTTC. Translation: CASSDEPGQYNEQFF.

The rearrangement links TRBV5-5 to TRBJ1-1; D is ambiguous. CDR1 and CDR2 from the germline V gene are SGHKS and YYEKEE (reference sequence). The CDR3 totals 16 residues. Trimming cost V 4 bases and J 1 base, with 17 bases left between them. The CDR3 sequence is CASSLDPGTQNTEAFF. The DNA for the CDR3 is TGTGCCAGCAGCCTTGACCCGGGAACACAGAACACTGAAGCTTTCTTT.

The chain couples TRBV7-9 to TRBJ1-1; a possible D gene is TRBD1 (5 bases). Germline assignment: CDR1 SEHNR and CDR2 FQNEAQ (reference sequence). This CDR3 region has 12 residues. V gave up 2 bases and J gave up 7 bases, with 8 bases separating them. The chain's CDR3 is CASSLSDSEAFF. The DNA of the CDR3 is TGTGCCAGCAGCTTAAGTGACAGTGAAGCTTTCTTT.

The chain is built from TRBV6-2 or TRBV6-3 and TRBJ1-1, with D possibly being TRBD1 (5 bases). The V gene's germline CDR1 is MNHEY and CDR2 SVGEGT. The CDR3 extends over 15 amino acids. The V end lost 2 bases, the J end lost 1 base, and 11 bases lay between the germline ends. The CDR3 here is CASSYIRVENTEAFF. CDR3 bases: TGTGCCAGCAGTTACATCAGGGTAGAGAACACTGAAGCTTTCTTT.

In this sample, this clone turned up a few times. V usage is TRBV7-2 and J usage is TRBJ1-5; D unresolved. Per the germline V gene, CDR1 is SGHTA and CDR2 is FQGNSA. The CDR3 covers 12 residues. With 4 bases removed from V and 5 bases from J, the gap between germline ends came to 6 bases. CDR3 loop: CASSSPYQPQHF. The DNA of the CDR3 is TGTGCCAGCAGCTCGCCTTATCAGCCCCAGCATTTT.

This clone came up once. The chain links TRBV7-9 to TRBJ2-1, with 7 bases fitting TRBD1. Per germline, CDR1 SEHNR and CDR2 FQNEAQ (reference sequence). V lost 1 base and J lost 5; bases outside the gene matches: 5. CDR3 length: 15 residues. DNA of the CDR3: TGTGCCAGCAGCTTAGGCAGGGGGAAAAACAATGAGCAGTTCTTC. Its translation is CASSLGRGKNNEQFF.

This clone showed up just a few times. Other DNA sequences in the sample encode the same CDR3. This CDR3 is CASSPPGNTEAFF. The CDR3 DNA is TGTGCCAGCAGTCCTCCAGGGAACACTGAAGCTTTCTTT. The chain carries TRBV6-5 and TRBJ1-1; D is unresolved. Germline V gene sequence: CDR1 MNHEY, CDR2 SVGAGI. The CDR3 length is 13 residues. Trimming shortened V by 5 bases and J by 1 base, and 8 bases separated the two germline ends.

The gene calls are TRBV19 and TRBJ1-6; the D is unclear. CDR1 and CDR2 (germline): LNHDA, SQIVND (reference sequence). The CDR3 covers 13 residues. Trimming took 7 bases from V and 9 from J, leaving 13 bases between them. The CDR3 spells CASKKGFGSPLHF. The CDR3 DNA sequence: TGTGCCAGTAAGAAGGGTTTCGGTTCACCCCTCCACTTT.

The rearrangement joins TRBV5-4 to TRBJ1-2; no clear D. This CDR3 region has 12 residues. Germline V gene sequence: CDR1 SGHNT, CDR2 YYREEE (reference sequence). Trimming took 4 bases from V and 1 from J, leaving 5 bases between them. CDR3 residues: CASSQDNYGYTF. CDR3 DNA sequence: TGTGCCAGCAGCCAAGATAACTATGGCTACACCTTC.

V gene TRBV19 combines with J gene TRBJ1-2, with a weak D call TRBD1 (5 bases). The CDR3 contains 12 residues. CDR1 is LNHDA and CDR2 is SQIVND in the germline V gene (reference sequence). The V end was cut by 5 bases, the J end by 5 bases, with 9 bases between. CDR3 residues: CASSSGGYGYTF. CDR3 coding DNA: TGTGCCAGTAGTTCCGGGGGGTATGGCTACACCTTC.

A note on this clone: The same CDR3 also results from other DNA sequences found in this sample. The CDR3 is CASSRGGNTEAFF. The CDR3 nucleotides read TGTGCCAGCAGCCGGGGAGGAAACACTGAAGCTTTCTTT. The genes are TRBV6-5 and TRBJ1-1; D not resolved. The CDR3 is 13 residues long. Germline V lookup: CDR1 MNHEY, CDR2 SVGAGI. Between the trimmed V and J ends, which lost 6 bases and 2 bases, there was a span of 10 bases.

The chain has TRBV18 and TRBJ2-7, with D perhaps matching TRBD1 (5 bases). Between the trimmed V and J ends, which lost 6 bases and 3 bases, there was a span of 9 bases. The CDR3 runs 12 residues. Germline V gene data show CDR1 as KGHSH and CDR2 as LQKENI. CDR3: CASSGPDYEQYF. The CDR3 DNA reads as TGTGCCAGCTCGGGGCCCGACTACGAGCAGTACTTC.

The chain joins TRBV6-5 to TRBJ1-2, with D unclear. The CDR3 has 13 residues. Germline values: CDR1 MNHEY, CDR2 SVGAGI. V lost 6 bases and J 0 bases, leaving 8 bases between the germline ends. CDR3 nucleotide sequence: TGTGCCAGCAGGAGGGCATCTAACTATGGCTACACCTTC. Translated: CASRRASNYGYTF.

The chain has TRBV12-3 or TRBV12-4 and TRBJ1-4; D uncertain. The CDR3 is 12 amino acids. With 5 bases removed from V and 7 bases from J, the gap between germline ends came to 8 bases. The DNA for the CDR3 is TGTGCCAGCAGTCCCAAGGCTGAAAAACTGTTTTTT. Protein product: CASSPKAEKLFF.

The chain uses TRBV30 and TRBJ2-1, with a tentative D call TRBD1 (6 bases). V lost 5 bases, J lost 13 bases, and 15 bases lay in between. Germline V gene data show CDR1 as GTSNPN and CDR2 as SVGIG (reference sequence). This CDR3 spans 11 amino acids. The chain's CDR3 is CAWQQGMEQFF. CDR3 sequence (DNA): TGTGCCTGGCAACAGGGAATGGAACAGTTCTTC.

The V and J genes are TRBV6-1 and TRBJ1-5, with unresolved D. The CDR3 consists of 19 residues. V gave up 4 bases and J gave up 1 base, with 23 bases separating them. Per the germline V gene, CDR1 is MNHNS and CDR2 is SASEGT. The CDR3 region is CASSGRRQGQNPSNQPQHF. The CDR3 region has the DNA TGTGCCAGCAGTGGGAGAAGACAAGGCCAGAATCCCAGCAATCAGCCCCAGCATTTT.

The gene calls are TRBV29-1 and TRBJ1-4; D possibly corresponds to TRBD1 (6 bases). The germline V gene encodes CDR1 SQVTM and CDR2 ANQGSEA. The CDR3 is 15 amino acids. Trimming left V 4 bases short and J 0 bases short, with 12 bases between. The chain's CDR3 is CSVGQGRATNEKLFF. In nucleotides, the CDR3 is TGCAGCGTTGGTCAGGGGAGGGCAACTAATGAAAAACTGTTTTTT.

This chain joins TRBV11-2 and TRBJ2-3; TRBD1 or TRBD2 may be the D gene (5 bases each). The V gene's germline CDR1 is SGHAT and CDR2 FQNNGV. The V and J ends lost 5 bases and 6 bases respectively, with 24 bases between them. The CDR3 extends over 17 amino acids. This CDR3 reads CASSKSSGTPGMDTQYF. Here the CDR3 DNA reads TGTGCCAGCAGCAAAAGTTCCGGGACCCCTGGTATGGATACGCAGTATTTT. Full variable domain (remainder filled in from reference TRBV11-2 and TRBJ2-3): EAGVAQSPRYKIIEKRQSVAFWCNPISGHATLYWYQQILGQGPKLLIQFQNNGVVDDSQLPKDRFSAERLKGVDSTLKIQPAKLEDSAVYLCASSKSSGTPGMDTQYFGPGTRLTVL.

This clone was recorded only once. One end of the junction does not line up with germline, which may come from a read error. The gene calls are TRBV6-5 and TRBJ1-1; D remains unclear. The CDR3 contains 12 residues. Germline V CDR1 and CDR2: MNHEY, SVGAGI. This CDR3 is CASSDSDTEAFF. CDR3 sequence (DNA): TGTGCCAGCAGTGACTCTGACACTGAAGCTTTCTTT.

This clone was seen just once. This rearrangement joins TRBV5-1 to TRBJ2-1; possible D gene TRBD1, 6 bases. Germline-derived CDR1 and CDR2 are SGHRS and YFSETQ. V lost 0 bases to trimming and J lost 3 bases, with 10 bases between them. The CDR3 extends over 15 amino acids. CDR3 protein: CASSLVATGYNEQFF. The CDR3, as DNA: TGCGCCAGCAGCTTGGTTGCGACAGGCTACAATGAGCAGTTCTTC.

CDR3 in amino acids: CASSFSEGSDYYF. DNA for the CDR3: TGTGCCAGCAGCTTCTCAGAGGGATCGGATTACTACTTC. V and J are TRBV11-2 and TRBJ2-7; TRBD2 is a possible D gene (5 bases). Trimming took off 3 bases at V and 13 bases at J, with 19 bases between the two ends. This CDR3 has 13 amino acids. Germline V CDR1 and CDR2: SGHAT, FQNNGV. The full variable domain, its missing parts supplied by reference TRBV11-2 and TRBJ2-7, is EAGVAQSPRYKIIEKRQSVAFWCNPISGHATLYWYQQILGQGPKLLIQFQNNGVVDDSQLPKDRFSAERLKGVDSTLKIQPAKLEDSAVYLCASSFSEGSDYYFGPGTRLTVT.

The chain uses TRBV6-5 and TRBJ1-2, with TRBD1 matching 7 bases. Germline V gene data show CDR1 as MNHEY and CDR2 as SVGAGI. The CDR3 has 15 residues. Germline trimming cut 2 bases from V and 0 bases from J; bases unmatched to any gene: 3. The CDR3 sequence: CASSYTGQTNYGYTF. The CDR3 bases are TGTGCCAGCAGTTACACGGGACAGACTAACTATGGCTACACCTTC.

The V gene is TRBV6-1, the J gene TRBJ2-3; D is ambiguous. The CDR3 has 14 residues. Germline CDR1 reads MNHNS; CDR2 reads SASEGT. Between the trimmed V and J ends, which lost 2 bases and 4 bases, there was a span of 10 bases. The CDR3 nucleotides are TGTGCCAGCAGTGAACGGATTCGGGCAGATACGCAGTATTTT. This codes for CASSERIRADTQYF.

This clone was seen once. The chain couples TRBV6-5 to TRBJ2-5; D is unclear. CDR3 length equals 13 residues. V was shortened by 4 bases and J by 5 bases, with 11 bases between the two germline ends. Germline-derived CDR1 and CDR2 are MNHEY and SVGAGI. CDR3 sequence (DNA): TGTGCCAGCAGTTCAGACTTAGTCGAGACCCAGTACTTC. Amino acids: CASSSDLVETQYF.

This clone was observed a handful of times. The rearrangement links TRBV10-3 to TRBJ1-5; unclear D gene. Germline CDR1 is ENHRY and CDR2 is SYGVKD. The V end lost 5 bases, the J end lost 3 bases, and 5 bases lay between the germline ends. The CDR3 is 12 residues long. The CDR3 sequence: CAISPNNQPQHF. The CDR3 DNA sequence: TGTGCCATCAGTCCTAACAATCAGCCCCAGCATTTT.

The gene calls are TRBV15 and TRBJ1-5; TRBD1 is a possible D gene (5 bases). Trimming shortened V by 0 bases and J by 6 bases, and 12 bases separated the two germline ends. The CDR3 length is 15 residues. The germline CDR1 and CDR2 sequences are LNHNV and YYDKDF (reference sequence). CDR3 residues: CATSRDGTKAQPQHF. CDR3 sequence (DNA): TGTGCCACCAGCAGAGACGGGACTAAGGCTCAGCCCCAGCATTTT.

This clone was counted only a few times. The chain joins TRBV3-1 (or the pseudogene TRBV3-2) to TRBJ2-1; TRBD1 matches at 10 bases. Trimming removed 3 bases from V and 5 bases from J; junction bases left unmatched: 10. This CDR3 has 17 residues. CDR1 and CDR2 (germline): LGHDT, YNNKEL (reference sequence). The CDR3 DNA sequence: TGTGCCAGCAGCCACGGACAGGGGGGCATATTTGACAATGAGCAGTTCTTC. Translation gives CASSHGQGGIFDNEQFF.

The chain combines TRBV27 with TRBJ1-6; maybe TRBD1 (5 bases). Trimming took 6 bases from V and 7 from J, leaving 19 bases between them. CDR1 and CDR2 from the germline V gene are MNHEY and SMNVEV (reference sequence). The CDR3 spans 16 residues. The CDR3 coding sequence is TGTGCCAGCAGCTCCACGGGGCTTCTCCGCAATTCACCCCTCCACTTT. This encodes CASSSTGLLRNSPLHF.

The rearrangement uses TRBV12-3 or TRBV12-4 and TRBJ1-1; tentative D call: TRBD1 (5 bases). V shed 1 base and J shed 7 bases, with 7 bases lying between them. The CDR3 has 12 amino acids. For the CDR3, the DNA is TGTGCCAGCAGTTTAGAGGGGTTTGAAGCTTTCTTT. This gives the protein CASSLEGFEAFF.